A selection of T cell receptor beta chains follows, all from one sample in a study of T-cell memory formation after mild COVID-19. One entry per CDR3 protein, called by TCRdb with MiXCR from the 5' RACE reads. Counted here are about 180,000 distinct CDR3 sequences, roughly 16% occurring once; the ten biggest clones make up just over 2%. Sequenced input: PBMCs or a T cell subset sorted from them (not recorded which). These receptors originate from an adult woman who had mild COVID-19 (a few samples of this study predate the infection). Cell type and time point are not known. Each CDR3 is given without its conserved first and last residue.

>TRBJ2-1|TRBV5-1
ASSLDGRQF
>TRBJ2-3|TRBV5-1
ASSSLSSSSTDTQY
>TRBJ2-7|TRBV5-1
ASSLDPSYEQY
>TRBJ2-3|TRBV7-3
ASSPEHGGDTQY
>TRBJ2-3|TRBV20-1
SARLRPTSRADTQY
>TRBJ2-5|TRBV5-1
ASSLARETQY
>TRBJ2-2|TRBV7-3
ASSLETGSNTGELF
>TRBJ2-7|TRBV3-1
ASSRTSGAYEQY
>TRBJ2-7|TRBV18
ASSREGEQY
>TRBJ2-5|TRBV7-3
ASSLTPEETQY
>TRBJ2-7|TRBV12-3/TRBV12-4
ASSPGGLLYEQY
>TRBJ2-2|TRBV12-3/TRBV12-4
ATRMGVGELF
>TRBJ1-6|TRBV7-9
ASSLGWGSSYNSPLH
>TRBJ2-1|TRBV7-3
ASSPGLAGLGEQF
>TRBJ2-3|TRBV25-1
ASSEGRARDTQY
>TRBJ2-1|TRBV12-3/TRBV12-4
ASSLSQVGGNEQF